The rows below give T cell receptor beta chains drawn from one sample of a study of T cell responses to AZD1222 COVID-19 vaccine. This table comes from immunoSEQ multiplex PCR, and its TCRdb copy is limited to in-frame clones, with some not included. The sample contains around 160,000 clones, roughly 91% of which appear only once. The source material was peripheral blood, sampled on day 0 of AZD1222 vaccination. The receptors stem from an adult in good health. CDR3s include the opening cysteine and the closing phenylalanine or tryptophan. The D gene is left open where the match is weak. Size values are once, few and many counts, or a class for expanded clones, and some rows have none.

j_gene: TRBJ2-6
v_gene: TRBV29-1
abundance: NA
d_gene: TRBD2
CDR3nt: TGCAGCGTTAACACCCGCGGGGCGGGGGGGCAAAACGTCCTGACTTTC
CDR3aa: CSVNTRGAGGQNVLTF

j_gene: TRBJ1-2
v_gene: TRBV29-1
abundance: NA
d_gene: TRBD1
CDR3nt: TGCAGCGTGGCGACAGGGGAAAGATATGGCTACACCTTC
CDR3aa: CSVATGERYGYTF

j_gene: TRBJ2-1
v_gene: TRBV7-9
abundance: few
d_gene: NA
CDR3nt: TGTGCCAGCAGCTTGGAAGGGGACTGGAATCACAATGAGCAGTTCTTC
CDR3aa: CASSLEGDWNHNEQFF

j_gene: TRBJ1-6
v_gene: TRBV11-2
abundance: NA
d_gene: TRBD1
CDR3nt: TGTGCCAGCAGCGGGGGACAGGGTCGATCCCTCCACTTT
CDR3aa: CASSGGQGRSLHF

j_gene: TRBJ1-2
v_gene: TRBV7-9
abundance: NA
d_gene: TRBD1
CDR3nt: TGTGCCAGCAGCTTAAAGGTGGACAGGTCTTGGTATGGCTACACCTTC
CDR3aa: CASSLKVDRSWYGYTF

j_gene: TRBJ1-4
v_gene: TRBV3-1/TRBV3-2
abundance: NA
d_gene: NA
CDR3nt: TGTGCCAGCAGCCTGGGACAAGCGAATGAAAAACTGTTTTTT
CDR3aa: CASSLGQANEKLFF

j_gene: TRBJ2-6
v_gene: TRBV5-6
abundance: NA
d_gene: NA
CDR3nt: TGTGCCAGCAGCTTGGGTGAGGTCAGGCTCACTGGGGCCAACGTCCTGACTTTC
CDR3aa: CASSLGEVRLTGANVLTF

j_gene: TRBJ1-1
v_gene: TRBV11-3
abundance: NA
d_gene: NA
CDR3nt: TGTGCCAGCAGTCGGACTGAGCCTGAAGCTTTCTTT
CDR3aa: CASSRTEPEAFF

j_gene: TRBJ1-2
v_gene: TRBV21-1
abundance: NA
d_gene: NA
CDR3nt: TGTGCCAGCAGCTTCCGGGACAGGGGGGCTGCCGTAAAGAGCACCTTC
CDR3aa: CASSFRDRGAAVKSTF

j_gene: TRBJ1-1
v_gene: TRBV11-3
abundance: NA
d_gene: NA
CDR3nt: TGTGCCAGCAGCTCCCGTACGGGGGGGGCGAACACTGAAGCTTTCTTT
CDR3aa: CASSSRTGGANTEAFF

j_gene: TRBJ1-1
v_gene: TRBV27
abundance: NA
d_gene: NA
CDR3nt: TGTGCCAGCAGTTTAAAATTTACGGGGCGTACTGAAGCTTTCTTT
CDR3aa: CASSLKFTGRTEAFF

j_gene: TRBJ2-3
v_gene: TRBV5-1
abundance: NA
d_gene: TRBD1
CDR3nt: TGCGCCAGCAGCCATGGGGCGACAGGGACGACAGATACGCAGTATTTT
CDR3aa: CASSHGATGTTDTQYF

j_gene: TRBJ2-1
v_gene: TRBV4-3
abundance: NA
d_gene: TRBD2
CDR3nt: TGCGCCAGCAGCCAAGTCCTAGCGGGAGGATCCTCCTACAATGAGCAGTTCTTC
CDR3aa: CASSQVLAGGSSYNEQFF

j_gene: TRBJ1-5
v_gene: TRBV12-5
abundance: NA
d_gene: NA
CDR3nt: TGTGCTAGTGGTTCCCGACTAGAGGGTAGAGGACAGCCCCAGCATTTT
CDR3aa: CASGSRLEGRGQPQHF

j_gene: TRBJ1-3
v_gene: TRBV19
abundance: NA
d_gene: TRBD1
CDR3nt: TGTGCCAGTAGGAGACAGGGCGCTGGAAACACCATATATTTT
CDR3aa: CASRRQGAGNTIYF

j_gene: TRBJ2-7
v_gene: TRBV15
abundance: NA
d_gene: TRBD1
CDR3nt: TGTGCCACCAGCAGAGCCGGGACAGGGATTTACGAGCAGTACTTC
CDR3aa: CATSRAGTGIYEQYF

j_gene: TRBJ1-3
v_gene: TRBV6-5
abundance: NA
d_gene: NA
CDR3nt: TGTGCCAGCAGTTACAGGGATGGTAGAAACACCATATATTTT
CDR3aa: CASSYRDGRNTIYF

j_gene: TRBJ1-6
v_gene: TRBV9
abundance: NA
d_gene: NA
CDR3nt: TGTGCCAGCAGCTTAACTTCCGGGGCCTCCTATAATTCACCCCTCCACTTT
CDR3aa: CASSLTSGASYNSPLHF

j_gene: TRBJ2-1
v_gene: TRBV19
abundance: NA
d_gene: NA
CDR3nt: TGTGCCAGTAGTGTCGACAGAAACTCCTACAATGAGCAGTTCTTC
CDR3aa: CASSVDRNSYNEQFF

j_gene: TRBJ1-2
v_gene: TRBV27
abundance: NA
d_gene: TRBD1
CDR3nt: TGTGCCAGCAGTGCGACAGGGGATGGCTACACCTTC
CDR3aa: CASSATGDGYTF

j_gene: TRBJ1-2
v_gene: TRBV6-5
abundance: NA
d_gene: NA
CDR3nt: TGTGCCACCAACGGGCGGGACTATGGCTACACCTTC
CDR3aa: CATNGRDYGYTF

j_gene: TRBJ1-1
v_gene: TRBV7-2
abundance: NA
d_gene: TRBD1
CDR3nt: TGTGCCAGCAGCTCACAGGGGAACCTGAACACTGAAGCTTTCTTT
CDR3aa: CASSSQGNLNTEAFF

j_gene: TRBJ2-7
v_gene: TRBV27
abundance: NA
d_gene: NA
CDR3nt: TGTGCCAGCACCACATTCGAGGGGGGCCTAGGCTACGAGCAGTACTTC
CDR3aa: CASTTFEGGLGYEQYF

j_gene: TRBJ2-1
v_gene: TRBV20-1
abundance: NA
d_gene: NA
CDR3nt: TGCAGTGCTAGTAGCTTAGCCGTCGGGAATGAGCAGTTCTTC
CDR3aa: CSASSLAVGNEQFF

j_gene: TRBJ1-6
v_gene: TRBV9
abundance: NA
d_gene: NA
CDR3nt: TGTGCCAGCAGCTCCTCCGGGGGCTCCTATAATTCACCCCTCCACTTT
CDR3aa: CASSSSGGSYNSPLHF

j_gene: TRBJ1-1
v_gene: TRBV11-3
abundance: NA
d_gene: NA
CDR3nt: TGTGCCAGCAGCTTCGGGTCGGAAGCTTTCTTT
CDR3aa: CASSFGSEAFF

j_gene: TRBJ1-1
v_gene: TRBV29-1
abundance: NA
d_gene: TRBD1
CDR3nt: TGCAGCGTGGGACAGCTCGAAAGAGAAACTGAAGCTTTCTTT
CDR3aa: CSVGQLERETEAFF

j_gene: TRBJ2-1
v_gene: TRBV4-3
abundance: NA
d_gene: NA
CDR3nt: TGCGCCAGCAGCCAAGAGGGGTTCCGCTACAATGAGCAGTTCTTC
CDR3aa: CASSQEGFRYNEQFF

j_gene: TRBJ2-1
v_gene: TRBV9
abundance: NA
d_gene: NA
CDR3nt: TGTGCCAGCAGCGTAGATAGAATCTACAATGAGCAGTTCTTC
CDR3aa: CASSVDRIYNEQFF